The 11 T cell receptor beta chains given below trace back to one sample, sequenced in a study of vaccination effects on CD4 cells after COVID-19. Culture proceeded for nine to ten days, and CD4+ T cells were then isolated. Participants were given two doses of BNT162b2 or mRNA-1273 vaccine. Profiling relied on immunoSEQ multiplex PCR, and the TCRdb table lists in-frame clones only, not all of them. The table includes around 40,000 clones, 72% detected once. Antigens of these TCRs are unknown. This sample comprised CD4+ T cells from PBMCs cultured without peptide, obtained after COVID-19 vaccination. All receptors come from a human donor who received a COVID-19 vaccine.

This clone has a handful of counts. The CDR3 sequence: CASSMTGDPYEQYF. CDR3 DNA: TGCGCCAGCAGCATGACAGGGGACCCTTACGAGCAGTACTTC. This chain uses TRBV5-1 with TRBJ2-7; 8 bases align to TRBD1. V lost 4 bases, J lost 4 bases, and 7 bases stayed unmatched. CDR3 length: 14 residues. CDR1 SGHRS and CDR2 YFSETQ come from the germline V gene.

This clone was seen only a few times. This chain joins TRBV9 and TRBJ1-4; D gene uncertain. With 0 bases removed from V and 0 bases from J, the gap between germline ends came to 3 bases. The V gene's germline CDR1 is SGDLS and CDR2 YYNGEE. CDR3 size: 14 residues. This CDR3 reads CASSVGTTNEKLFF. The CDR3 DNA reads TGTGCCAGCAGCGTAGGAACAACTAATGAAAAACTGTTTTTT.

The chain combines TRBV5-5 with TRBJ2-2; D may match TRBD1 or TRBD2 (5 bases each). Per germline, CDR1 SGHKS and CDR2 YYEKEE (reference sequence). Deletions cut 0 bases from V and 6 bases from J, with 15 bases between. CDR3 length: 16 amino acids. The CDR3: CASSLDIGVRAGELFF. CDR3 sequence (DNA): TGTGCCAGCAGCTTGGACATCGGGGTCAGGGCCGGGGAGCTGTTTTTT. Using reference TRBV5-5 and TRBJ2-2 for the parts outside the CDR3, the full variable domain is DAGVTQSPTHLIKTRGQQVTLRCSPISGHKSVSWYQQVLGQGPQFIFQYYEKEERGRGNFPDRFSARQFPNYSSELNVNALLLGDSALYLCASSLDIGVRAGELFFGEGSRLTVL.

This chain uses TRBV5-1 with TRBJ2-3, with 12 bases fitting TRBD2. V lost 2 bases to trimming and J lost 0 bases; unmatched junction nucleotides: 13. The V gene's germline CDR1 is SGHRS and CDR2 YFSETQ. The CDR3 has 20 amino acids. CDR3 region: CASSFGGLAGRLSSTDTQYF. The CDR3 DNA reads as TGCGCCAGCAGCTTCGGGGGACTAGCGGGCAGACTCTCTAGCACAGATACGCAGTATTTT.

The V and J genes are TRBV6-5 and TRBJ2-1; no definite D call. V was cut by 7 bases and J by 7 bases, with 8 bases left in between. The CDR3 spans 11 residues. Looked up from germline, CDR1 is MNHEY and CDR2 is SVGAGI. The CDR3 DNA follows: TGTGCCAGCAACGATTGGAATGAGCAGTTCTTC. As protein: CASNDWNEQFF.

The chain recombines TRBV2 with TRBJ1-3; 9 positions match TRBD1. In germline, CDR1 is SNHLY, CDR2 FYNNEI. This CDR3 is built from 15 residues. V trimming: 8 bases; J trimming: 2 bases; junction bases outside the gene matches: 7. CDR3 residues: CASGQGPTPGNTIYF. The CDR3 nucleotides are TGTGCCAGCGGACAGGGGCCGACTCCTGGAAACACCATATATTTT.

The count of this clone is one. The chain combines TRBV4-2 with TRBJ1-2, with TRBD1 identical over 9 bases. The germline CDR1 and CDR2 sequences are LGHNA and YNFKEQ. There are 12 residues in the CDR3. V shed 6 bases and J 8 bases; nucleotides not matched to a gene: 4. The CDR3 bases are TGTGCCAGCAGACAGGGGGCAGAAGGCTACACCTTC. Its protein is CASRQGAEGYTF.

The chain recombines TRBV4-2 with TRBJ1-5, with a tentative D call TRBD1 (5 bases). V lost 4 bases and J lost 6, with 13 bases in between. This CDR3 is built from 14 residues. The V gene's germline CDR1 is LGHNA and CDR2 YNFKEQ. The CDR3 sequence: CASSLDISAQPQHF. In DNA, the CDR3 is TGTGCCAGCAGCCTGGACATCTCAGCTCAGCCCCAGCATTTT.

V gene TRBV7-9 combines with J gene TRBJ2-3; TRBD2 matches at 10 bases. The CDR3 spans 16 residues. V was clipped by 5 bases and J by 6 bases; unmatched bases: 11. Looked up from germline, CDR1 is SEHNR and CDR2 is FQNEAQ (reference sequence). CDR3 nucleotides: TGTGCCAGCAGCCCCAGGACTAGCGGCCCCGGGGATACGCAGTATTTT. Amino acid sequence: CASSPRTSGPGDTQYF.

A single count supports this clone. The chain recombines TRBV3-1 (or the pseudogene TRBV3-2) with TRBJ2-3; D is undetermined. Trimming pared 1 base from V and 5 bases from J, leaving 10 bases between. CDR1 is LGHDT and CDR2 is YNNKEL in the germline V gene (reference sequence). This CDR3 contains 14 residues. CDR3 sequence: CASSQVSRRDTQYF. CDR3 nucleotides: TGTGCCAGCAGCCAAGTTAGCAGAAGAGATACGCAGTATTTT.

The rearrangement joins TRBV20-1 to TRBJ2-3; no definite D call. With 3 bases removed from V and 4 bases from J, the gap between germline ends came to 5 bases. The germline CDR1 and CDR2 sequences are DFQATT and SNEGSKA (reference sequence). The CDR3 totals 11 residues. CDR3 nucleotides: TGCAGTGCTAGGACCCCAGATACGCAGTATTTT. Its protein product is CSARTPDTQYF.